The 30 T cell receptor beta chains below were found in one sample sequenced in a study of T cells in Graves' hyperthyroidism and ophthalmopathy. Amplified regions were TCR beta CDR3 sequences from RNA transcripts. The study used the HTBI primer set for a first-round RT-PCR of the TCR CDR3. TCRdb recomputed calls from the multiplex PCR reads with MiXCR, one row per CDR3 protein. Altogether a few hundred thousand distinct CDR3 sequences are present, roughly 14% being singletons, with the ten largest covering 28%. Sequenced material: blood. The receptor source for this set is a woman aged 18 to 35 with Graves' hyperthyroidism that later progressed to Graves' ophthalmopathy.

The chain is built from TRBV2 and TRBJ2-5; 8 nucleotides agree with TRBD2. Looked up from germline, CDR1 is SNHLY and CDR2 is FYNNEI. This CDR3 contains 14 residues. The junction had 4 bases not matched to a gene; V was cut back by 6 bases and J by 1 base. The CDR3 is CASSPSGFQETQYF. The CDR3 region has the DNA TGTGCCAGCAGCCCTAGCGGGTTCCAAGAGACCCAGTACTTC.

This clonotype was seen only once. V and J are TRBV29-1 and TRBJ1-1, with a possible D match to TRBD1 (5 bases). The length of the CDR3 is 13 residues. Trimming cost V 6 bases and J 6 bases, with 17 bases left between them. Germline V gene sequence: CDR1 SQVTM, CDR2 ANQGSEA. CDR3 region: CSVSRDLRPEAFF. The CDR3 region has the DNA TGCAGCGTCTCCAGGGACCTCAGGCCTGAAGCTTTCTTT.

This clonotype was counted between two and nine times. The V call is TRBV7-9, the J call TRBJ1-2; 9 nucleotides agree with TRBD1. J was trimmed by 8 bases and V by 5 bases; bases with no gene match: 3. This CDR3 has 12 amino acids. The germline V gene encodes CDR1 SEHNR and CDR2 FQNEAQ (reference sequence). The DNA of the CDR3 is TGTGCCAGCAGCCCTACAGGGGGCGGCTACACCTTC. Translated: CASSPTGGGYTF.

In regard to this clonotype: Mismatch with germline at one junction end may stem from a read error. CDR3 amino acids: CASSEAGGSYVQYF. CDR3 nucleotide sequence: TGTGCCAGCAGTGAGGCAGGGGGATCGTACGTGCAGTACTTC. This chain joins TRBV2 and TRBJ2-7; TRBD1 matches at 7 bases. The CDR3 totals 14 residues. The germline V gene encodes CDR1 SNHLY and CDR2 FYNNEI.

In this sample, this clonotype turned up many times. The CDR3 is CASSPLSTGMNTEAFF. The CDR3 DNA reads as TGTGCCAGCAGTCCCCTATCTACAGGAATGAACACTGAAGCTTTCTTT. This chain links TRBV6-1 with TRBJ1-1, with a tentative D call TRBD1 (5 bases). The germline CDR1 and CDR2 sequences are MNHNS and SASEGT. V lost 5 bases and J 0 bases, leaving 16 bases between the germline ends. The CDR3 extends over 16 amino acids.

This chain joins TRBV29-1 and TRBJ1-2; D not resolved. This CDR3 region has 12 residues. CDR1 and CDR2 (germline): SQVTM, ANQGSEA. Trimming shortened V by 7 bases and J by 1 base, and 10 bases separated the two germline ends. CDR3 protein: CSGRDVNYGYTF. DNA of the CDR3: TGCAGCGGACGTGACGTTAACTATGGCTACACCTTC.

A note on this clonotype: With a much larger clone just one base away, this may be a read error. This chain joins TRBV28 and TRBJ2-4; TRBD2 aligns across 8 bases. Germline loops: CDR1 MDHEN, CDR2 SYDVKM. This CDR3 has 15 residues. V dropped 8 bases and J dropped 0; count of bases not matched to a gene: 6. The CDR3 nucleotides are TGTGCCAGCTCTAGCGGGCCACTAGCCAAAAACATTCAGTACTTC. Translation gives CASSSGPLAKNIQYF.

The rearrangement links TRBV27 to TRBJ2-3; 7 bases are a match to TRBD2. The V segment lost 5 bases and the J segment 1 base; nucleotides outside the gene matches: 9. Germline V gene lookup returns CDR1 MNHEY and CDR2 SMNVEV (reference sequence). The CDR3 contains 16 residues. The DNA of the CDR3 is TGTGCCAGCAGTGTGCTAGCGGTTCGGCGCACAGATACGCAGTATTTT. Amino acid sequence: CASSVLAVRRTDTQYF.

This chain's CDR3 is CASRSDTWYQETQYF. The CDR3 DNA follows: TGCGCCAGCAGATCTGATACGTGGTACCAAGAGACCCAGTACTTC. The chain links TRBV5-1 to TRBJ2-5; D not certain. The CDR3 is 15 amino acids. V shed 5 bases and J shed 0 bases, with 14 bases lying between them. Germline V gives CDR1 SGHRS, CDR2 YFSETQ.

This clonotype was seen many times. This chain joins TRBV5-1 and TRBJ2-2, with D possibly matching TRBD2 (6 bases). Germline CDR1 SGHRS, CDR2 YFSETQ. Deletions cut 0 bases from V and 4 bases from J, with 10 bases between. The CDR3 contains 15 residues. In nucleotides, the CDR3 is TGCGCCAGCAGCTTGGGATTGGAGGGCACCGGGGAGCTGTTTTTT. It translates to CASSLGLEGTGELFF.

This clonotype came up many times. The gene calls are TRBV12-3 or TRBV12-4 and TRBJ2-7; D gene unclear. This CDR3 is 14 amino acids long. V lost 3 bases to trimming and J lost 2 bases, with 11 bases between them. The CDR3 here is CASSFRYSPYEQYF. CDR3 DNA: TGTGCCAGCAGTTTTAGGTACAGCCCCTACGAGCAGTACTTC.

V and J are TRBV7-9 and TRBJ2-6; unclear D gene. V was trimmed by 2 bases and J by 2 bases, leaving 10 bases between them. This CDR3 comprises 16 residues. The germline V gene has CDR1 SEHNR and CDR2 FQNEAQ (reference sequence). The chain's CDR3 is CASSLPARTGANVLTF. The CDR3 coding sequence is TGTGCCAGCAGCTTACCCGCCAGGACTGGGGCCAACGTCCTGACTTTC.

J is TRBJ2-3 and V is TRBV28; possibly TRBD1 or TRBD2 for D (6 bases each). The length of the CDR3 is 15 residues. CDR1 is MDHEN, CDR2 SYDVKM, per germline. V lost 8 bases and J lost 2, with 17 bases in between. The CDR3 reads CASRRGDSITDTQYF. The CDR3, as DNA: TGTGCCAGCCGGAGGGGGGATTCCATCACAGATACGCAGTATTTT.

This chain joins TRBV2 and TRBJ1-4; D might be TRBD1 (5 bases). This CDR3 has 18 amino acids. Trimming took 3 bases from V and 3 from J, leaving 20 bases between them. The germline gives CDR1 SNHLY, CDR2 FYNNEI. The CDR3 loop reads CASSDDRDLLRANEKLFF. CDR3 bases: TGTGCCAGCAGTGACGACCGGGACCTCTTAAGGGCTAATGAAAAACTGTTTTTT.

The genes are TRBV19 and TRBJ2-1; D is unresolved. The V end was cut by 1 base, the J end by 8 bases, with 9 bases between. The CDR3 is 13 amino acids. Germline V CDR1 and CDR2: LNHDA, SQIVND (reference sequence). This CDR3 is CASSIGSSHEQFF. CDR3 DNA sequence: TGTGCCAGTAGTATAGGAAGTTCCCATGAGCAGTTCTTC.

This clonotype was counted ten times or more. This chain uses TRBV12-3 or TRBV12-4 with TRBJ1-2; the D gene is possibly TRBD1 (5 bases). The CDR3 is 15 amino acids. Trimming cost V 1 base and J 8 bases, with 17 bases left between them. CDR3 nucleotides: TGTGCCAGCAGTTTAGGACAGCGTTTAGGCAACGGCTACACCTTC. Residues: CASSLGQRLGNGYTF.

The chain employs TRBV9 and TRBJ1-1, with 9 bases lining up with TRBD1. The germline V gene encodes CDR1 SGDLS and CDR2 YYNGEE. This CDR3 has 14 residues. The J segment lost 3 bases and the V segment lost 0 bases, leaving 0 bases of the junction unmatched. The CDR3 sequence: CASSVGTGDTEAFF. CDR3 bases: TGTGCCAGCAGCGTAGGGACAGGGGACACTGAAGCTTTCTTT.

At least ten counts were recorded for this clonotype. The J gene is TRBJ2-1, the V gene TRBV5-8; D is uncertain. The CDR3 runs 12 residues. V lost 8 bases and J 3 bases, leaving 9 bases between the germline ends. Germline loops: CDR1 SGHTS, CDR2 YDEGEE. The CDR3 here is CASDRGYNEQFF. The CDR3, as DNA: TGTGCCAGTGACCGAGGCTACAATGAGCAGTTCTTC.

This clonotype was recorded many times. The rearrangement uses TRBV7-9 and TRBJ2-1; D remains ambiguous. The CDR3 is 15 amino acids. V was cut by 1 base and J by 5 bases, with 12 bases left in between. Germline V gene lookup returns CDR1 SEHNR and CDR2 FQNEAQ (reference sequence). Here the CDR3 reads CASSLGTTKHNEQFF. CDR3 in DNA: TGTGCCAGCAGCTTAGGGACCACAAAACACAATGAGCAGTTCTTC.

The CDR3 here is CASCDRGSYNSPLHF. In nucleotides, the CDR3 is TGTGCCAGCTGTGACAGGGGCTCCTATAATTCACCCCTCCACTTT. This chain uses TRBV19 with TRBJ1-6, with TRBD1 identical over 8 bases. Germline lookup yields CDR1 LNHDA and CDR2 SQIVND (reference sequence). CDR3 length: 15 residues. Trimming took 9 bases from V and 0 from J; bases not matched to a gene: 4.

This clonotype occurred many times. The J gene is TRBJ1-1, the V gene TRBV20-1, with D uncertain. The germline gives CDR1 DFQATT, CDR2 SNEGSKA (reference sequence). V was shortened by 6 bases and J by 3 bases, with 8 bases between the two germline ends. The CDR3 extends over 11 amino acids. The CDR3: CSAAADTEAFF. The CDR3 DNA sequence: TGCAGTGCGGCAGCGGACACTGAAGCTTTCTTT.

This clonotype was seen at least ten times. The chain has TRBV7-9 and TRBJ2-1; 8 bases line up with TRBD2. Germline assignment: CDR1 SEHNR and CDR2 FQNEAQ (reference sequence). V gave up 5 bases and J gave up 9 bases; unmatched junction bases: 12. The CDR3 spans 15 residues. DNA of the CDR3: TGTGCCAGCAGCACCACCAAGGCGGGAGGTCTTGAGCAGTTCTTC. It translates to CASSTTKAGGLEQFF.

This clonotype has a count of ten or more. This chain's CDR3 is CAISLLAADTQYF. In DNA form, the CDR3 reads TGTGCCATCAGTTTACTAGCGGCAGATACGCAGTATTTT. The chain employs TRBV10-3 and TRBJ2-3; 8 bases match TRBD2. CDR1 and CDR2 (germline): ENHRY, SYGVKD. The CDR3 runs to 13 residues. V lost 5 bases to trimming and J lost 4 bases; unmatched junction nucleotides: 2.

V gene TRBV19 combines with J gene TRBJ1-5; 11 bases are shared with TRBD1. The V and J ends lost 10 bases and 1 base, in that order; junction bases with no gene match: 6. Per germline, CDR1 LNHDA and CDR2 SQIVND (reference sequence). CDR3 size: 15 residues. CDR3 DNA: TGTGCCACCCGAGGGACAGGGGGGAGCAATCAGCCCCAGCATTTT. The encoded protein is CATRGTGGSNQPQHF.

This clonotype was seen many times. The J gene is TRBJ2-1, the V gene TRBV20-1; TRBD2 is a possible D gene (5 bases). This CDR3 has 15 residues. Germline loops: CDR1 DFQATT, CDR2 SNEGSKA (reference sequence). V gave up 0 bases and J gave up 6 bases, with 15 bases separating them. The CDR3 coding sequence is TGCAGTGCTAGAGAGGGTGGTAGCGTTGCCAATGAGCAGTTCTTC. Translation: CSAREGGSVANEQFF.

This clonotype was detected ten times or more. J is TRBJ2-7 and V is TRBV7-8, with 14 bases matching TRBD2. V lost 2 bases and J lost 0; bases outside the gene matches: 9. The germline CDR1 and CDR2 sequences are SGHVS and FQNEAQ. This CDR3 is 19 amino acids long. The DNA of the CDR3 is TGTGCCAGCAGCTTATTCGGGACTAGCGGGAGAGAGAACTCCTACGAGCAGTACTTC. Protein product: CASSLFGTSGRENSYEQYF.

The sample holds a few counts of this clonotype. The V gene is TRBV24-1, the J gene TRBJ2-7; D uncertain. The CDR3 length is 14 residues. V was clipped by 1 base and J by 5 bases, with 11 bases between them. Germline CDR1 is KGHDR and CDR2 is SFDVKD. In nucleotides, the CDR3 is TGTGCCACCAGTGATTTATATAGGAACCACGAGCAGTACTTC. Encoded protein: CATSDLYRNHEQYF.

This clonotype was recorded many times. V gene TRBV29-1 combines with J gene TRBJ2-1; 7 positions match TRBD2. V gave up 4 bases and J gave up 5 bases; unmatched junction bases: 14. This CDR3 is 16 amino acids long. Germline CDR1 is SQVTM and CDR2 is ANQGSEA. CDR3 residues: CSVVPLSQGGDNEQFF. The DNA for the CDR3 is TGCAGCGTTGTGCCCTTGTCGCAGGGAGGGGACAATGAGCAGTTCTTC.

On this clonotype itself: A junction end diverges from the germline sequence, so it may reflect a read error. The DNA of the CDR3 is TGTGCCAGCAGCGAAGACGGGACAGATTTCTACGAGCAGTACTTC. The encoded protein is CASSEDGTDFYEQYF. The chain has TRBV2 and TRBJ2-7, with 7 bases matching TRBD1. Germline CDR1 SNHLY, CDR2 FYNNEI. The CDR3 has 15 residues. Supplemented by reference TRBV2 and TRBJ2-7, the full variable domain reads EPEVTQTPSHQVTQMGQEVILRCVPISNHLYFYWYRQILGQKVEFLVSFYNNEISEKSEIFDDQFSVERPDGSNFTLKIRSTKLEDSAMYFCASSEDGTDFYEQYFGPGTRLTVT.

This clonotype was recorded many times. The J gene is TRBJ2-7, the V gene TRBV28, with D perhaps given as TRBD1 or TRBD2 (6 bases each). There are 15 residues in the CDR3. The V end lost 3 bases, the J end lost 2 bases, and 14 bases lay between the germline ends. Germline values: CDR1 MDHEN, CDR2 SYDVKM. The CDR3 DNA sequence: TGTGCCAGCAGTTTTTTAGGGGGAGGAGCCTACGAGCAGTACTTC. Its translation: CASSFLGGGAYEQYF. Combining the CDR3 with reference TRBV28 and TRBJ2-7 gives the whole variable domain DVKVTQSSRYLVKRTGEKVFLECVQDMDHENMFWYRQDPGLGLRLIYFSYDVKMKEKGDIPEGYSVSREKKERFSLILESASTNQTSMYLCASSFLGGGAYEQYFGPGTRLTVT.